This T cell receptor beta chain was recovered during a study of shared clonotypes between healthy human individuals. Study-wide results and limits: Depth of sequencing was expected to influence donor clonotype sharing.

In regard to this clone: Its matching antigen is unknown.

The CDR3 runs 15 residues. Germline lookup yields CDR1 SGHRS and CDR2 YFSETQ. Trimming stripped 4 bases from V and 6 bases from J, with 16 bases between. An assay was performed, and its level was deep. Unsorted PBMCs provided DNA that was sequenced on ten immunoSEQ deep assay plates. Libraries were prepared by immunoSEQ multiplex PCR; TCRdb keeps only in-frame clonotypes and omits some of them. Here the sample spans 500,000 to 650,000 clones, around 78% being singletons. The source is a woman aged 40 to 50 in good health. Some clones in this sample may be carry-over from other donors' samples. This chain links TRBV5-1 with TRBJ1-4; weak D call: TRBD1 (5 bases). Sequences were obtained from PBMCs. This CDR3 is CASSPGTGGDEKLFF. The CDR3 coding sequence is TGCGCCAGCAGCCCTGGGACGGGAGGGGATGAAAAACTGTTTTTT.